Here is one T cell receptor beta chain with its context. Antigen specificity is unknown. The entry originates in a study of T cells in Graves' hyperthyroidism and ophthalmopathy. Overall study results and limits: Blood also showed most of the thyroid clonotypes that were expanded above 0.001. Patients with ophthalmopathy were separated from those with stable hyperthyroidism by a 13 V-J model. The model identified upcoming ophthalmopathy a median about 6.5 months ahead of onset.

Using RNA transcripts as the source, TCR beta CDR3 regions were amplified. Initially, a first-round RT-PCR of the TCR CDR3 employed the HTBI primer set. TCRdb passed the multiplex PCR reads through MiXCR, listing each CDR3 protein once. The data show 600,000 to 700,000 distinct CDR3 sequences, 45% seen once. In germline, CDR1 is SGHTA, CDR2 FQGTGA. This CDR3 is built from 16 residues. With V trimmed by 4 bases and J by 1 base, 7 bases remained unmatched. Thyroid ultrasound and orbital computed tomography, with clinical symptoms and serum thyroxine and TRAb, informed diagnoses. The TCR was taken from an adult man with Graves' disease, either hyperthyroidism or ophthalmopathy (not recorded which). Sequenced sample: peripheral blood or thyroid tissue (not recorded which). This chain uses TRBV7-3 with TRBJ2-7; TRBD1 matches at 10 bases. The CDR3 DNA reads TGTGCCAGCAGCTCGCGGACAGGGGGTCGTTCCTACGAGCAGTACTTC. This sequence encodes CASSSRTGGRSYEQYF.